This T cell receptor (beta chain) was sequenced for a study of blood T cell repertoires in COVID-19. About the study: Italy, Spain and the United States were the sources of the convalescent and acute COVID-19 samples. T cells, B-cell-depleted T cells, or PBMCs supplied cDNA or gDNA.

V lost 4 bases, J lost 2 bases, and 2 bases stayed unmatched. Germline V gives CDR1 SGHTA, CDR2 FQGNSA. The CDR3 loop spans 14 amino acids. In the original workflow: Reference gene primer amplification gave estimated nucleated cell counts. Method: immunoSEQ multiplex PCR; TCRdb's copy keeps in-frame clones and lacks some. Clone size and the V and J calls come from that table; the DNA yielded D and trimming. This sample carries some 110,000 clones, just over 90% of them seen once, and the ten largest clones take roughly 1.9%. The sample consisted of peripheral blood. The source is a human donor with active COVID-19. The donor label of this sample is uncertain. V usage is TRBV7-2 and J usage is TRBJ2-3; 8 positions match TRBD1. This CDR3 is CASSWDRITDTQYF. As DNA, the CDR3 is TGTGCCAGCAGCTGGGACAGGATCACAGATACGCAGTATTTT.